The 23 T cell receptor beta chains below all came from one sample that was sequenced in a study of identifying expanded T cells in peripheral blood. Sequencing used immunoSEQ multiplex PCR; TCRdb keeps in-frame clones, though not all of them. The sample lists about 82,000 clones; over 85% were seen once. Sequenced input: blood. These TCRs come from a person aged 18 to 75 in good health.

The chain carries TRBV25-1 and TRBJ2-7; D is tentatively TRBD1 or TRBD2 (5 bases each). The CDR3 contains 14 residues. Germline V lookup: CDR1 MGHDK, CDR2 SYGVNS. V shed 4 bases and J shed 3 bases, with 13 bases lying between them. CDR3 in DNA: TGTGCCAGCAGTGCCCCGGGACGGGGCTACGAGCAGTACTTC. This translates into CASSAPGRGYEQYF.

The CDR3 sequence is CASRVQGAENTEAFF. CDR3 coding DNA: TGTGCCAGCAGAGTCCAGGGGGCAGAGAACACTGAAGCTTTCTTT. The chain links TRBV6-5 to TRBJ1-1, with 8 bases aligning to TRBD1. Germline CDR1 is MNHEY and CDR2 is SVGAGI. The CDR3 contains 15 residues. The J segment lost 1 base and the V segment lost 6 bases, leaving 7 bases of the junction unmatched.

V usage is TRBV11-3 and J usage is TRBJ2-7, with 8 bases fitting TRBD1. Germline V gene data show CDR1 as SGHNT and CDR2 as YENEEA. The CDR3 is made up of 17 amino acids. V shed 2 bases and J 0 bases; nucleotides not matched to a gene: 9. The CDR3, as DNA: TGTGCCAGCAGCTTATACGACTACAGGGGGAGCTCCTACGAGCAGTACTTC. Encoded protein: CASSLYDYRGSSYEQYF.

V and J are TRBV30 and TRBJ1-2, with a possible D match to TRBD1 (5 bases). The germline gives CDR1 GTSNPN, CDR2 SVGIG (reference sequence). The CDR3 loop spans 16 amino acids. Trimming pared 5 bases from V and 1 base from J, leaving 20 bases between. CDR3 sequence (DNA): TGTGCCTGGGTTAAATCGGACACCCTGGTTAACTATGGCTACACCTTC. It specifies CAWVKSDTLVNYGYTF.

This chain links TRBV4-1 with TRBJ1-2; a possible D gene is TRBD1 (6 bases). The CDR3 runs to 14 residues. The V end lost 1 base, the J end lost 5 bases, and 11 bases lay between the germline ends. Germline CDR1 is MGHRA and CDR2 is YSYEKL. CDR3 coding DNA: TGCGCCAGCAGCCAAGGACAGGACCCTTATGGCTACACCTTC. Translated, it gives CASSQGQDPYGYTF.

This chain joins TRBV30 and TRBJ1-2, with D unclear. The CDR3 has 13 residues. V was cut by 0 bases and J by 8 bases, with 13 bases left in between. Germline lookup yields CDR1 GTSNPN and CDR2 SVGIG (reference sequence). The CDR3: CAWSVRPNGGYTF. The CDR3 DNA is TGTGCCTGGAGTGTAAGGCCCAATGGAGGCTACACCTTC.

This clone came up once. This chain uses TRBV4-3 with TRBJ1-1; TRBD1 is a possible D gene (5 bases). The CDR3 length is 15 residues. The V end lost 0 bases, the J end lost 1 base, and 9 bases lay between the germline ends. Germline-derived CDR1 and CDR2 are LGHNA and YSLEER. CDR3 coding DNA: TGCGCCAGCAGCCAAGATGAGGGACCGAACACTGAAGCTTTCTTT. Residues: CASSQDEGPNTEAFF.

This clone came up once. J is TRBJ1-1 and V is TRBV6-1; D unclear. V was shortened by 7 bases and J by 1 base, with 10 bases between the two germline ends. The CDR3 contains 13 residues. Per germline, CDR1 MNHNS and CDR2 SASEGT. In DNA form, the CDR3 reads TGTGCCAGCACCTCGGGAGGGAACACTGAAGCTTTCTTT. It encodes CASTSGGNTEAFF.

The rearrangement joins TRBV21-1 to TRBJ2-7; no DNA check was done on the table's D call, TRBD1. TRBV21-1 is noted as a pseudogene. The CDR3 contains 14 residues. CDR3 sequence (DNA): TGTGCCTTTATACAACCCGAGGACATCTACGAGCAGTACTTC. Translated, it gives CAFIQPEDIYEQYF.

The V and J genes are TRBV5-1 and TRBJ2-2, with D perhaps matching TRBD1 or TRBD2 (5 bases each). V shed 2 bases and J shed 3 bases, with 8 bases lying between them. The germline gives CDR1 SGHRS, CDR2 YFSETQ. The CDR3 length is 14 residues. The CDR3 protein is CASSFGADTGELFF. The CDR3 DNA follows: TGCGCCAGCAGCTTCGGGGCAGACACCGGGGAGCTGTTTTTT.

The chain uses TRBV19 and TRBJ1-2; 7 bases are a match to TRBD1. From germline, CDR1 is LNHDA and CDR2 SQIVND (reference sequence). The CDR3 contains 13 residues. The V and J ends lost 5 bases and 5 bases, in that order; junction bases with no gene match: 5. The DNA for the CDR3 is TGTGCCAGTAGTGAGACAGGGCCATATGGCTACACCTTC. Residues: CASSETGPYGYTF.

The genes are TRBV11-2 and TRBJ2-3, with TRBD2 identical over 8 bases. Germline V CDR1 and CDR2: SGHAT, FQNNGV. Losses at the gene ends were 1 base for V and 2 bases for J; bases not matched to a gene: 8. The CDR3 spans 17 residues. This chain's CDR3 is CASSLVGAGGFTDTQYF. CDR3 in DNA: TGTGCCAGCAGCTTAGTAGGGGCGGGGGGCTTCACAGATACGCAGTATTTT.

The chain uses TRBV27 and TRBJ1-5; D uncertain. Germline V CDR1 and CDR2: MNHEY, SMNVEV (reference sequence). V was cut by 6 bases and J by 4 bases, with 19 bases left in between. This CDR3 is 16 amino acids long. This CDR3 is CASSKQFQSRNQPQHF. CDR3 DNA sequence: TGTGCCAGCAGCAAACAGTTTCAATCACGGAATCAGCCCCAGCATTTT.

The chain carries TRBV9 and TRBJ1-1; D is unresolved. The CDR3 consists of 16 residues. V dropped 0 bases and J dropped 3 bases, with 15 bases sitting between them. Germline V gives CDR1 SGDLS, CDR2 YYNGEE. The CDR3 region is CASSVVIREEDTEAFF. The CDR3 DNA is TGTGCCAGCAGCGTAGTAATTCGGGAAGAGGACACTGAAGCTTTCTTT.

The V and J genes are TRBV27 and TRBJ2-1; TRBD2 aligns across 12 bases. The CDR3 consists of 15 residues. J lost 10 bases, V lost 4 bases, and 8 bases had no gene match. CDR1 and CDR2 from the germline V gene are MNHEY and SMNVEV (reference sequence). As DNA, the CDR3 is TGTGCCAGCAGTTCTCTATCCGGACTAGCGGGAGAGCAGTTCTTC. It specifies CASSSLSGLAGEQFF.

The chain couples TRBV29-1 to TRBJ2-5, with D perhaps matching TRBD2 (6 bases). CDR1 SQVTM and CDR2 ANQGSEA come from the germline V gene. V was pared by 4 bases and J by 2 bases, with 8 bases between. The CDR3 contains 12 residues. DNA for the CDR3: TGCAGCGTTGCCGGGGGTCAAGAGACCCAGTACTTC. This encodes CSVAGGQETQYF.

V gene TRBV19 combines with J gene TRBJ1-5; 9 nucleotides align to TRBD1. The CDR3 has 14 amino acids. V shed 5 bases and J 9 bases; nucleotides not matched to a gene: 8. Per germline, CDR1 LNHDA and CDR2 SQIVND (reference sequence). In DNA, the CDR3 is TGTGCCAGTAGTGTACAGGGGGCGCGGCCGCCCCAGCATTTT. Its protein is CASSVQGARPPQHF.

V gene TRBV11-3 combines with J gene TRBJ1-2; D is possibly TRBD1 (5 bases). Trimming shortened V by 0 bases and J by 5 bases, and 10 bases separated the two germline ends. Looked up from germline, CDR1 is SGHNT and CDR2 is YENEEA. The CDR3 has 14 residues. The CDR3 region has the DNA TGTGCCAGCAGCTTAGAGGCTTGGGGGTATGGCTACACCTTC. It is translated as CASSLEAWGYGYTF.

V is TRBV5-6 and J is TRBJ1-6; D gene ambiguous. V was clipped by 0 bases and J by 6 bases, with 7 bases between them. The CDR3 has 14 amino acids. The germline gives CDR1 SGHDT, CDR2 YYEEEE. The DNA of the CDR3 is TGTGCCAGCAGCTTGGCGGCGCGTAATTCACCCCTCCACTTT. It codes for CASSLAARNSPLHF.

The chain joins TRBV7-2 to TRBJ2-1; possible D gene TRBD2, 5 bases. Trimming took off 0 bases at V and 0 bases at J, with 18 bases between the two ends. Germline V CDR1 and CDR2: SGHTA, FQGNSA. The CDR3 loop spans 19 amino acids. The CDR3 protein is CASSLAGGLALSSYNEQFF. CDR3 sequence (DNA): TGTGCCAGCAGCTTAGCCGGCGGGCTAGCCTTGAGCTCCTACAATGAGCAGTTCTTC. Full variable domain (missing parts from reference TRBV7-2 and TRBJ2-1): GAGVSQSPSNKVTEKGKDVELRCDPISGHTALYWYRQSLGQGLEFLIYFQGNSAPDKSGLPSDRFSAERTGGSVSTLTIQRTQQEDSAVYLCASSLAGGLALSSYNEQFFGPGTRLTVL.

The chain carries TRBV7-9 and TRBJ2-1; 7 nucleotides match TRBD2. Germline values: CDR1 SEHNR, CDR2 FQNEAQ (reference sequence). V trimming: 7 bases; J trimming: 5 bases; junction bases outside the gene matches: 8. CDR3 length: 14 residues. The CDR3 reads CASTTGTTHNEQFF. In nucleotides, the CDR3 is TGTGCCAGCACCACCGGGACTACCCACAATGAGCAGTTCTTC.

The V call is TRBV19, the J call TRBJ2-3; D gene uncertain. Between the trimmed V and J ends, which lost 5 bases and 5 bases, there was a span of 11 bases. The CDR3 totals 13 residues. Germline V gene lookup returns CDR1 LNHDA and CDR2 SQIVND (reference sequence). As DNA, the CDR3 is TGTGCCAGTAGTGCCTGGGCAGTAGATACGCAGTATTTT. Translating gives CASSAWAVDTQYF.

The chain employs TRBV27 and TRBJ2-1; no reliable D call. The CDR3 extends over 15 amino acids. Germline V lookup: CDR1 MNHEY, CDR2 SMNVEV (reference sequence). V was pared by 5 bases and J by 8 bases, with 19 bases between. The CDR3 nucleotides are TGTGCCAGCAGTACGAGGCTTAGGGCTATCGATGAGCAGTTCTTC. Residues: CASSTRLRAIDEQFF.